The 8 T cell receptor beta chains presented below share a single source sample, sequenced in a study of blood T cells in healthy people across ages. Together with a sample-barcoded 5' primer, a J-beta primer mix was included in a second PCR lasting about 6 to 12 cycles. TCRdb passed the 5' RACE reads through MiXCR, listing each CDR3 protein once. The sample includes some 860,000 distinct CDR3 sequences, more than 55% of them seen just once. Sample: blood. The receptor set was obtained from a man aged 40-49 years in good health.

The rearrangement joins TRBV6-4 to TRBJ2-3; 7 nucleotides match TRBD2. The J segment lost 2 bases and the V segment lost 2 bases, leaving 4 bases of the junction unmatched. Germline assignment: CDR1 MRHNA and CDR2 SNTAGT. The CDR3 is made up of 15 amino acids. DNA for the CDR3: TGTGCCAGCAGTGACAGGGCGGGAGCCACAGATACGCAGTATTTT. Its translation: CASSDRAGATDTQYF.

The chain carries TRBV5-1 and TRBJ2-7; D not resolved. Germline CDR1 is SGHRS and CDR2 is YFSETQ. The CDR3 spans 16 residues. The V end was cut by 0 bases, the J end by 2 bases, with 15 bases between. CDR3 loop: CASSLAELSTTYEQYF. DNA of the CDR3: TGCGCCAGCAGCTTGGCCGAACTATCCACCACCTACGAGCAGTACTTC.

This sequence joins TRBV12-3 or TRBV12-4 and TRBJ2-1; 7 bases agree with TRBD2. The trim removed 6 bases at V and 3 bases at J, leaving 8 bases unmatched. The CDR3 has 15 residues. The CDR3 loop is CASSQPGGIYNEQFF. The CDR3 coding sequence is TGTGCCAGCAGCCAGCCCGGGGGGATCTACAATGAGCAGTTCTTC.

The chain combines TRBV4-3 with TRBJ2-3; D ambiguous. V lost 0 bases and J lost 2, with 6 bases in between. CDR1 is LGHNA, CDR2 YSLEER, per germline. There are 14 residues in the CDR3. The CDR3 reads CASSQEPHTDTQYF. The DNA for the CDR3 is TGCGCCAGCAGCCAAGAACCGCACACAGATACGCAGTATTTT.

The rearrangement joins TRBV29-1 to TRBJ2-6; no reliable D call. Trimming took 4 bases from V and 2 from J, leaving 6 bases between them. CDR1 and CDR2 (germline): SQVTM, ANQGSEA. CDR3 size: 13 residues. CDR3 in DNA: TGCAGCGTTGGGGGTACTGGGGCCAACGTCCTGACTTTC. Its protein is CSVGGTGANVLTF.

This clonotype was recorded once. This chain uses TRBV11-3 with TRBJ2-3; tentative D call: TRBD2 (6 bases). The CDR3 has 16 residues. V was clipped by 5 bases and J by 0 bases, with 15 bases between them. Germline V gene data show CDR1 as SGHNT and CDR2 as YENEEA. This CDR3 reads CASSAPIAASTDTQYF. The CDR3, as DNA: TGTGCCAGCAGCGCTCCGATAGCGGCTAGCACAGATACGCAGTATTTT.

The rearrangement links TRBV20-1 to TRBJ2-5; no clear D gene. V lost 5 bases and J lost 1, with 20 bases in between. This CDR3 has 16 residues. Germline V gene sequence: CDR1 DFQATT, CDR2 SNEGSKA (reference sequence). CDR3 nucleotides: TGCAGTGCTGACCCCCTCAAGGGCAGGAGCCAAGAGACCCAGTACTTC. Translating it yields CSADPLKGRSQETQYF.

This clonotype turned up a few times. The V and J genes are TRBV29-1 and TRBJ2-7; TRBD2 matches 7 bases. CDR3 length: 17 residues. Germline loops: CDR1 SQVTM, CDR2 ANQGSEA. After removal of 3 bases from V and 3 bases from J, the junction contained 17 bases not matched to a gene. DNA of the CDR3: TGCAGCGTTGAGACCCCCATGGAAGGCGGGAGCCGCTACGAGCAGTACTTC. Translation gives CSVETPMEGGSRYEQYF.